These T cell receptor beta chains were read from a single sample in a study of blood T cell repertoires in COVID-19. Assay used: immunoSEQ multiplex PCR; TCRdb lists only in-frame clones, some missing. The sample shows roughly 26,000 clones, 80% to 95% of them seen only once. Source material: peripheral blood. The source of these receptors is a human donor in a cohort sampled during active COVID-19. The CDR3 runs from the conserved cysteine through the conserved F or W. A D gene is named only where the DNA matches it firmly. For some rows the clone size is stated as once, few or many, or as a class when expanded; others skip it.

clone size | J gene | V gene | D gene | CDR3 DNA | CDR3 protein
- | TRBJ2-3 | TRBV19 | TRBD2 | TGTGCCAGTAGTGAGCGGGGATCTTACACAGATACGCAGTATTTT | CASSERGSYTDTQYF
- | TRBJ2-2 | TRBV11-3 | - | TGTGCCAGCAGCTTAGGTACGAACACCGGGGAGCTGTTTTTT | CASSLGTNTGELFF
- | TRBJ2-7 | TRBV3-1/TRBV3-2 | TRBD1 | TGTGCCAGCAGCTCGGTGCCGGGACAGTTTCTTCTTGGGCAGTACTTC | CASSSVPGQFLLGQYF
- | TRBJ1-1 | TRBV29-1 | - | TGCAGCGTTTGGGGGGTTTCTCGAACTGAAGCTTTCTTT | CSVWGVSRTEAFF
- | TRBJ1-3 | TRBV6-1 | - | TGTGCCAGCAGTGAAGTCGATCCGAGGGTTGGAAACACCATATATTTT | CASSEVDPRVGNTIYF
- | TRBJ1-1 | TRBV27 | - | TGTGCCAGCAGTGGACAGAGCCCCGGGGCTTTCTTT | CASSGQSPGAFF
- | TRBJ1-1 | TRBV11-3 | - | TGTGCCAGCAGCCCAGACGGTTCGGAGTTAACTGAAGCTTTCTTT | CASSPDGSELTEAFF
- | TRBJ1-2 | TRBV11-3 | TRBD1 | TGTGCCAGCAGCTTAGGGCGGACAGGGGAGGTCAGAGGCTACACCTTC | CASSLGRTGEVRGYTF
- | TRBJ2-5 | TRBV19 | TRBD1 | TGTGCCAGTACCTCCCGGGACAGGGAGGAGACCCAGTACTTC | CASTSRDREETQYF
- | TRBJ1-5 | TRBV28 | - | TGTGCCAGCAGTTTACAGGCAAATAGCAATCAGCCCCAGCATTTT | CASSLQANSNQPQHF
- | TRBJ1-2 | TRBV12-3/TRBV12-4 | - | TGTGCCAGCTCCGTTAACTATGGCTACACCTTC | CASSVNYGYTF
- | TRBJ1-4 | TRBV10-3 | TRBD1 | TGTGCCATCAGGTCCGACAGGGGGCGGGAGGAAAAACTGTTTTTT | CAIRSDRGREEKLFF
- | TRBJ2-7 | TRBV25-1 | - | TGTGCCAGCAGTGAAAGGGGCTACGAGCAGTACTTC | CASSERGYEQYF
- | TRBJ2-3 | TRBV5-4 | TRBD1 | TGTGCCAGCAGCCCGGGACAGGGACTGTCTAGCACAGATACGCAGTATTTT | CASSPGQGLSSTDTQYF
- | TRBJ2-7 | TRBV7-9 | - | TGTGCCAGCAGCTTAGAGGGGGGGCCGAAATCCTACGAGCAGTACTTC | CASSLEGGPKSYEQYF
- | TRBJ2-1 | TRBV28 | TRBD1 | TGTGCCAGCAGTCCCTCGACAGGGAGAGTATATGAGCAGTTCTTC | CASSPSTGRVYEQFF
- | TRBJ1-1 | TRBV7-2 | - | TGTGCCAGCAGCCTCGGACAGAACACTGAAGCTTTCTTT | CASSLGQNTEAFF
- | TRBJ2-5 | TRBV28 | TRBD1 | TGTGCCAGCAGTACCTCCGGGACAGGTGGACGGGGGACCCAGTACTTC | CASSTSGTGGRGTQYF
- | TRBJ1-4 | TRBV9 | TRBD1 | TGTGCCAGCAGCGTAGCTTTTGGGGGAAGGGACAGTGCAACTAATGAAAAACTGTTTTTT | CASSVAFGGRDSATNEKLFF
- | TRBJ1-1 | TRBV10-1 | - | TGCGCCAGCAGTGAGTATAGGGGTTTAACTGAAGCTTTCTTT | CASSEYRGLTEAFF
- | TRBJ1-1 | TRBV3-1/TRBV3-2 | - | TGTGCCAGCAGCCAAGATAGGCGCAGGGAAGCTTTCTTT | CASSQDRRREAFF
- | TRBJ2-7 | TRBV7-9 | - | TGTGCCAGCAGCCGCGTGGAGGGACCCTACGAGCAGTACTTC | CASSRVEGPYEQYF
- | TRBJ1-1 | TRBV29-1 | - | TGCAGCGTTGAAGAGGGGGCAATGGGCACTGAAGCTTTCTTT | CSVEEGAMGTEAFF
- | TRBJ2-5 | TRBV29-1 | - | TGCAGCGTTGAAGCCCCCCGGGAGACCCAGTACTTC | CSVEAPRETQYF
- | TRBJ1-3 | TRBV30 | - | TGTGCCTGGAGTTTAACAGGGTCCTTGGGAAACACCATATATTTT | CAWSLTGSLGNTIYF
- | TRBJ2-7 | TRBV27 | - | TGTGCCAGCAGTTCCCTTCAGGGTAATTACGAGCAGTACTTC | CASSSLQGNYEQYF
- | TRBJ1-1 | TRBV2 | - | TGTGCCAGCAGTGATACGGGACACTCTGAAGCTTTCTTT | CASSDTGHSEAFF
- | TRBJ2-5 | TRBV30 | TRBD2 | TGTGCCGGGGCTAGCGGGGGGGGCTTGGAGACCCAGTACTTC | CAGASGGGLETQYF
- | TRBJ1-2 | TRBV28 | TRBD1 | TGTGCCAGCAGTTCCGACCGGGACAGGGCCCGTGAGGGCTATGGCTACACCTTC | CASSSDRDRAREGYGYTF
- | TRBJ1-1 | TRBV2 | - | TGTGCCAGCATAATTGGGAGGAACACTGAAGCTTTCTTT | CASIIGRNTEAFF
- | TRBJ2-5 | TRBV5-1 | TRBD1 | TGCGCCAGCAGCTCATCACCCGGGACAGAGGAGACCCAGTACTTC | CASSSSPGTEETQYF
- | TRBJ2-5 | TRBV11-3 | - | TGTGCCAGCAGACGGACAACCCGCTACCAAGAGACCCAGTACTTC | CASRRTTRYQETQYF
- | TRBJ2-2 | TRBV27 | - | TGTGCCAGCAGTTTTGTAGCAAACACCGGGGAGCTGTTTTTT | CASSFVANTGELFF
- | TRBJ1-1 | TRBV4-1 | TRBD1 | TGCGCCAGCAGCCAGAGGGACAGGGAGAACACTGAAGCTTTCTTT | CASSQRDRENTEAFF
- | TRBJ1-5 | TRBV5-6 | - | TGTGCCAGCAGCTTTAGGGTGGGGGGACAGCCCCAGCATTTT | CASSFRVGGQPQHF
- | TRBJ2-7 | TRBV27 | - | TGTGCCAGCAGCCCCCTGTGGAGCTCCTACGAGCAGTACTTC | CASSPLWSSYEQYF
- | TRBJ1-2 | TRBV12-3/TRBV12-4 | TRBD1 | TGTGCCAGCGGACAGGTTACTAACTATGGCTACACCTTC | CASGQVTNYGYTF
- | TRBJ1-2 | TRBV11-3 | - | TGTGCCAGCAGCTTAATAGACTATGGCTACACCTTC | CASSLIDYGYTF
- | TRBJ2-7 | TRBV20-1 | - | TGCAGTGCTAGTTACTTGGGCAGGTCAGCCTACGAGCAGTACTTC | CSASYLGRSAYEQYF
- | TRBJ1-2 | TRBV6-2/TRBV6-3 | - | TGTGCCAGCAGTTATGTCTTTGGCTACACCTTC | CASSYVFGYTF
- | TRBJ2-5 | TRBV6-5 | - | TGTGCCAGTTCGAATAGACGGAATCTGGAGGAGACCCAGTACTTC | CASSNRRNLEETQYF
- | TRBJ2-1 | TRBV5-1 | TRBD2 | TGCGCCAGCAGCTTAATAGCGGGAGGGCCGGCGAATGAGCAGTTCTTC | CASSLIAGGPANEQFF
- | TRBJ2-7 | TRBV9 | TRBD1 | TGTGCCAGCAGCCCCAAGACAGGGAGATCCTACGAGCAGTACTTC | CASSPKTGRSYEQYF
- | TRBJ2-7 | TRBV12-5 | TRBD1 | TGTGCTAGTGGTTTGGTACTAGGACAGGGGGCTTACGAGCAGTACTTC | CASGLVLGQGAYEQYF
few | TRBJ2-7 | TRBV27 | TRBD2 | TGTGCCAGCAGTTTAACTAGCGGGAACTACGAGCAGTACTTC | CASSLTSGNYEQYF
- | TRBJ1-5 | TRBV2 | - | TGTGCCAGCAGTGATCAGGGACTTCTGAATCAGCCCCAGCATTTT | CASSDQGLLNQPQHF
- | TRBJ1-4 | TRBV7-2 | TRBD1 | TGTGCCAGCAGCTTGCCGACAGGGGGGAATGAAAAACTGTTTTTT | CASSLPTGGNEKLFF
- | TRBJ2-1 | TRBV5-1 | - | TGCGCCAGCAGCTTGGGACAGGCTCCCTACAATGAGCAGTTCTTC | CASSLGQAPYNEQFF